Listed below are T cell receptor beta chains from one sample, sequenced in a study of beta chain features in type 1 diabetes. The data were produced by immunoSEQ multiplex PCR, yet TCRdb's version contains in-frame clones alone and is incomplete. The sample yields 300,000 to 450,000 clones, over 9.5% seen once. Material for sequencing was naive CD4+ T cells from blood. Receptor source: a woman between 18 and 29 years old with type 1 diabetes. Both conserved end residues are part of each CDR3. The D gene is left open where the match is weak. Expanded clones are given a class, and other clones once, few, many or no size at all.

j_call d_call v_call clone_size cdr3_length cdr3_nt cdr3_aa
TRBJ2-1 TRBD2 TRBV11-2 - 16 TGTGCCAGCAGGCGAGTGGGCGGGAGGGGCTACAATGAGCAGTTCTTC CASRRVGGRGYNEQFF
TRBJ1-1 - TRBV5-1 - 15 TGCGCCAGCAGCCTGGACAGTTCCTGGGACACTGAAGCTTTCTTT CASSLDSSWDTEAFF
TRBJ2-7 TRBD1 TRBV6-5 - 15 TGTGCCAGCAGCCAAACAGGGGAATCCGGTTACGAGCAGTACTTC CASSQTGESGYEQYF
TRBJ1-5 - TRBV2 - 13 TGTGCCAGCAGCTACGACTGGAATCAGCCCCAGCATTTT CASSYDWNQPQHF
TRBJ2-3 TRBD1 TRBV18 few 19 TGTGCCAGCTCACCACCGATGTTCGGGGAAGACAGGGGGGAAGATACGCAGTATTTT CASSPPMFGEDRGEDTQYF
TRBJ1-1 - TRBV30 few 14 TGTGCCTGGAACCGTGACACCTCAAACACTGAAGCTTTCTTT CAWNRDTSNTEAFF
TRBJ2-1 - TRBV21-1 - 14 TGTGCCAGCAGGGACAGGGGAGTTTACAATGAGCAGTTCTTC CASRDRGVYNEQFF
TRBJ1-2 - TRBV30 - 13 TGTGCCTGGAGTGTTGACAGTCCCTATGGCTACACCTTC CAWSVDSPYGYTF
TRBJ2-7 TRBD2 TRBV4-2 few 18 TGTGCCAGCAGCCAAGCGCTAGCGGGAGGGATAACGGTCTACGAGCAGTACTTC CASSQALAGGITVYEQYF
TRBJ2-2 - TRBV9 - 14 TGTGCCAGCAGCCCCCGGGACATCAGAGGGGAGCTGTTTTTT CASSPRDIRGELFF